The next 8 T cell receptor beta chains were all read from a single sample in a study of response to subunit inactivated influenza vaccine. TCRdb passed the RT-PCR reads through MiXCR, listing each CDR3 protein once. The sample carries about 830,000 distinct CDR3 sequences, approximately 17% recorded once. The sample was PBMCs from blood, taken 4 to 6 days after vaccination. These receptors all stem from a man over 45 who received an inactivated influenza vaccine.

This clonotype has at least ten counts. This rearrangement joins TRBV5-1 to TRBJ2-7; 8 bases fit TRBD1. CDR3 length: 15 amino acids. V lost 0 bases and J lost 3; bases outside the gene matches: 5. The germline V gene has CDR1 SGHRS and CDR2 YFSETQ. CDR3 sequence (DNA): TGCGCCAGCAGCTTGGAAGCAGGGGGCAGCTACGAGCAGTACTTC. Protein: CASSLEAGGSYEQYF. The full variable domain, with the rest looked up from reference TRBV5-1 and TRBJ2-7, is KAGVTQTPRYLIKTRGQQVTLSCSPISGHRSVSWYQQTPGQGLQFLFEYFSETQRNKGNFPGRFSGRQFSNSRSEMNVSTLELGDSALYLCASSLEAGGSYEQYFGPGTRLTVT.

This clonotype has a handful of counts. The CDR3 reads CASSATSGRAQETQYF. In DNA, the CDR3 is TGTGCCAGCAGTGCGACTAGCGGGAGGGCCCAAGAGACCCAGTACTTC. The rearrangement uses TRBV6-2 or TRBV6-3 and TRBJ2-5, with 14 bases matching TRBD2. CDR1 is MNHEY and CDR2 is SVGEGT in the germline V gene. There are 16 residues in the CDR3. Losses at the gene ends were 5 bases for V and 1 base for J; bases not matched to a gene: 3.

The chain has TRBV9 and TRBJ2-1; no clear D. The CDR3 contains 13 residues. Germline V CDR1 and CDR2: SGDLS, YYNGEE. V lost 1 base and J 1 base, leaving 3 bases between the germline ends. CDR3 sequence reads: CASSVRSYNEQFF. The CDR3 DNA reads as TGTGCCAGCAGCGTACGATCCTACAATGAGCAGTTCTTC.

This clonotype was seen more than once but under ten times. This sequence joins TRBV5-1 and TRBJ2-7; 9 bases are a match to TRBD1. V lost 5 bases to trimming and J lost 5 bases; unmatched junction nucleotides: 8. The CDR3 sequence is 14 residues long. Germline values: CDR1 SGHRS, CDR2 YFSETQ. CDR3 in amino acids: CASSIQGAGNEQYF. For the CDR3, the DNA is TGCGCCAGCAGTATACAGGGGGCGGGGAACGAGCAGTACTTC.

V gene TRBV25-1 combines with J gene TRBJ2-3; 12 bases agree with TRBD2. The V and J ends lost 5 bases and 4 bases, in that order; junction bases with no gene match: 4. Germline loops: CDR1 MGHDK, CDR2 SYGVNS. The CDR3 length is 15 residues. CDR3 protein: CASSPSGRGADTQYF. The CDR3 DNA reads as TGTGCCAGCAGTCCTAGCGGGAGGGGGGCAGATACGCAGTATTTT. The complete variable domain, with remaining parts taken from reference TRBV25-1 and TRBJ2-3, reads EADIYQTPRYLVIGTGKKITLECSQTMGHDKMYWYQQDPGMELHLIHYSYGVNSTEKGDLSSESTVSRIRTEHFPLTLESARPSHTSQYLCASSPSGRGADTQYFGPGTRLTVL.

The rearrangement links TRBV20-1 to TRBJ2-5, with 8 positions matching TRBD1. Germline values: CDR1 DFQATT, CDR2 SNEGSKA (reference sequence). This CDR3 has 13 amino acids. V shed 6 bases and J 5 bases; nucleotides not matched to a gene: 8. Here the CDR3 reads CSAPTGVFETQYF. Written as DNA, the CDR3 is TGCAGTGCCCCGACAGGGGTATTCGAGACCCAGTACTTC.

This clonotype was detected a few times. CDR3: CASSLRGPRTGQLSHWEQYF. DNA for the CDR3: TGTGCCAGCAGCTTGAGGGGGCCTCGGACAGGGCAACTTAGTCACTGGGAGCAGTACTTC. This rearrangement joins TRBV5-6 to TRBJ2-7, with TRBD1 matching 8 bases. Germline V gene lookup returns CDR1 SGHDT and CDR2 YYEEEE. The CDR3 is made up of 20 amino acids. The trim removed 1 base at V and 7 bases at J, leaving 25 bases unmatched.

This sequence joins TRBV7-6 and TRBJ1-6; maybe TRBD1 (5 bases). CDR3 size: 14 residues. Trimming removed 3 bases at V and 10 bases at J, with 13 bases between. Germline CDR1 SGHVS, CDR2 FNYEAQ. This CDR3 reads CASSFEGRESPLHF. In DNA form, the CDR3 reads TGTGCCAGCAGCTTCGAGGGGCGGGAATCACCCCTCCACTTT.